The T cell receptor beta chain described here comes from a study of T cell repertoires in cytomegalovirus infection. About the study: Signatures in public TCR beta sequences pointed to both CMV infection and matching HLA type. Study outcomes and limitations: Dominating the ex vivo response were HLA-C-restricted CMV-specific TCR beta clonotypes. There were carriers of CMV plus the relevant HLA, and cumulative public TCR beta family frequency identified them.

In this sample, this clonotype turned up many times. Its antigen is not known. TCRdb re-analysed the reads in MiXCR, keeping a single row per CDR3 protein. The data hold more than 150,000 distinct CDR3 sequences, with about 21% observed a single time. The receptor was derived from a human donor in good health (CMV status not recorded). Some clones in this sample may be carry-over from other donors' samples. The sequenced material came from PBMCs.

The CDR3 spells CASSLPGETQYF. In DNA, the CDR3 is TGTGCCAGCAGCCTCCCCGGGGAGACCCAGTACTTC. The rearrangement links TRBV7-2 to TRBJ2-5; D remains unclear. Germline V gene sequence: CDR1 SGHTA, CDR2 FQGNSA. CDR3 length: 12 residues. The V end was cut by 5 bases, the J end by 5 bases, with 9 bases between.